The T cell receptor beta chain described here comes from a study of blood T cell repertoires in COVID-19. Looking at the study overall: Sample material is recorded as cDNA or gDNA derived from T cells, B-cell-depleted T cells, or PBMCs.

There are 16 residues in the CDR3. Germline CDR1 reads MNHEY; CDR2 reads SVGAGI. V dropped 0 bases and J dropped 0 bases, with 9 bases sitting between them. Authors' processing steps: Nucleated cell number was recorded as an estimate derived from reference gene primer amplification. Data came from immunoSEQ multiplex PCR; TCRdb stores just in-frame clones and leaves some out. V and J calls and clone size follow that table, whereas D and trimming were derived from the DNA. The sample holds roughly 100,000 clones, approximately 72% seen once. The material sequenced was peripheral blood. This sequence originates from a woman in her 70s with acute or convalescent COVID-19. The rearrangement joins TRBV6-5 to TRBJ1-3, with D possibly being TRBD1 (6 bases). DNA of the CDR3: TGTGCCAGCAGTTACTCAAGGGGGTCCTCTGGAAACACCATATATTTT. Translating it yields CASSYSRGSSGNTIYF.